Below are 17 T cell receptor beta chains sequenced from a single sample in a study of T cell responses to AZD1222 COVID-19 vaccine. TCRdb keeps only in-frame clones here, not all; method: immunoSEQ multiplex PCR. This sample carries 130,000 to 150,000 clones, 90% of them seen once, and the ten largest clones take around 3.5%. Sequences were derived from peripheral blood, sampled on day 0 of AZD1222 vaccination. These receptors originate from an adult in good health.

This rearrangement joins TRBV6-5 to TRBJ1-4, with D maybe TRBD1 (5 bases). Germline-derived CDR1 and CDR2 are MNHEY and SVGAGI. Trimming cost V 10 bases and J 7 bases, with 16 bases left between them. This CDR3 region has 13 residues. CDR3: CATSGTSSEKLFF. The CDR3 DNA is TGTGCCACCTCCGGGACTAGTAGTGAAAAACTGTTTTTT.

The genes are TRBV7-2 and TRBJ1-1; D gene unclear. Germline-derived CDR1 and CDR2 are SGHTA and FQGNSA. The length of the CDR3 is 13 residues. The V end lost 9 bases, the J end lost 1 base, and 12 bases lay between the germline ends. CDR3 residues: CASGGAANTEAFF. The CDR3 DNA follows: TGTGCCAGTGGCGGAGCGGCGAACACTGAAGCTTTCTTT.

The genes are TRBV6-5 and TRBJ2-2; D not certain. The CDR3 is 12 amino acids. V was trimmed by 5 bases and J by 3 bases, leaving 4 bases between them. Germline V gene sequence: CDR1 MNHEY, CDR2 SVGAGI. CDR3 nucleotides: TGTGCCAGCAGTCCCCACACCGGGGAGCTGTTTTTT. This codes for CASSPHTGELFF.

This sequence joins TRBV24-1 and TRBJ2-5; 8 positions agree with TRBD2. CDR1 is KGHDR and CDR2 is SFDVKD in the germline V gene. The CDR3 has 14 amino acids. V shed 7 bases, J shed 5 bases, and the junction held 8 bases outside the gene matches. Here the CDR3 reads CATRGREGPETQYF. Written as DNA, the CDR3 is TGTGCCACCAGAGGACGGGAGGGCCCGGAGACCCAGTACTTC.

The V and J genes are TRBV11-2 and TRBJ1-1; no clear D. Trimming removed 0 bases at V and 7 bases at J, with 3 bases between. Germline V gene data show CDR1 as SGHAT and CDR2 as FQNNGV. The length of the CDR3 is 11 residues. CDR3 bases: TGTGCCAGCAGCTTAGAGTATGAAGCTTTCTTT. Translation gives CASSLEYEAFF.

The chain recombines TRBV5-8 with TRBJ2-7, with TRBD1 matching over 8 bases. Germline CDR1 reads SGHTS; CDR2 reads YDEGEE. V gave up 4 bases and J gave up 5 bases; unmatched junction bases: 5. The CDR3 is 13 residues long. The CDR3 nucleotides read TGTGCCAGCAGCCTCATGGACAGGGACGAGCAGTACTTC. Its protein product is CASSLMDRDEQYF.

The CDR3 loop is CATSDLHGNPYEQYF. The CDR3 nucleotides are TGTGCCACCAGTGATTTGCATGGGAACCCCTACGAGCAGTACTTC. The J gene is TRBJ2-7, the V gene TRBV24-1, with D hard to call. This CDR3 is 15 amino acids long. Trimming removed 0 bases from V and 2 bases from J, with 10 bases in between. The germline CDR1 and CDR2 sequences are KGHDR and SFDVKD.

The chain recombines TRBV6-2 or TRBV6-3 with TRBJ2-3; D perhaps matches TRBD2 (6 bases). Trimming removed 2 bases from V and 3 bases from J, with 12 bases in between. CDR1 is MNHEY and CDR2 is SVGEGT in the germline V gene. The CDR3 sequence is 15 residues long. The chain's CDR3 is CASSYGTGATDTQYF. The CDR3 DNA follows: TGTGCCAGCAGTTACGGAACGGGAGCAACAGATACGCAGTATTTT.

V is TRBV4-1 and J is TRBJ1-4; D perhaps matches TRBD1 (6 bases). The V end lost 3 bases, the J end lost 14 bases, and 10 bases lay between the germline ends. CDR3 length equals 11 residues. The germline gives CDR1 MGHRA, CDR2 YSYEKL. For the CDR3, the DNA is TGCGCCAGCAGCCAGCGTAGGGGGCTGTTTTTT. Encoded protein: CASSQRRGLFF.

This chain joins TRBV18 and TRBJ1-4; 7 bases match TRBD1. The germline V gene encodes CDR1 KGHSH and CDR2 LQKENI. V shed 4 bases and J 0 bases; nucleotides not matched to a gene: 2. The CDR3 spans 15 residues. The CDR3 DNA sequence: TGTGCCAGCTCACTAGGACAGGCAACTAATGAAAAACTGTTTTTT. Translated, it gives CASSLGQATNEKLFF.

The gene calls are TRBV9 and TRBJ1-4; 7 nucleotides match TRBD1. Trimming cost V 3 bases and J 7 bases; bases outside gene matches: 6. Germline CDR1 reads SGDLS; CDR2 reads YYNGEE. The CDR3 is 14 amino acids. The CDR3 nucleotides are TGTGCCAGCAGCGCATGGAACAGGGGTGAAAAACTGTTTTTT. Translating gives CASSAWNRGEKLFF.

The chain is built from TRBV10-3 and TRBJ1-4; 7 bases line up with TRBD1. This CDR3 contains 14 residues. Losses at the gene ends were 10 bases for V and 3 bases for J; bases not matched to a gene: 8. Germline-derived CDR1 and CDR2 are ENHRY and SYGVKD. CDR3 loop: CATQSGTANEKLFF. The CDR3 nucleotides read TGTGCCACCCAGTCCGGGACAGCTAATGAAAAACTGTTTTTT.

This clone appeared a few times. This chain joins TRBV7-9 and TRBJ2-2; D is perhaps TRBD1 (6 bases). There are 15 residues in the CDR3. V lost 5 bases to trimming and J lost 0 bases, with 10 bases between them. Germline V gene lookup returns CDR1 SEHNR and CDR2 FQNEAQ (reference sequence). CDR3 residues: CASSAGTTNTGELFF. CDR3 DNA: TGTGCCAGCAGCGCCGGGACAACGAACACCGGGGAGCTGTTTTTT. The whole variable domain, filled in from reference TRBV7-9 and TRBJ2-2, reads DTGVSQNPRHKITKRGQNVTFRCDPISEHNRLYWYRQTLGQGPEFLTYFQNEAQLEKSRLLSDRFSAERPKGSFSTLEIQRTEQGDSAMYLCASSAGTTNTGELFFGEGSRLTVL.

The genes are TRBV5-1 and TRBJ1-1, with D unresolved. The CDR3 has 15 residues. V lost 0 bases, J lost 0 bases, and 9 bases lay in between. Germline V gives CDR1 SGHRS, CDR2 YFSETQ. CDR3 region: CASSLVGNMNTEAFF. The CDR3 DNA reads as TGCGCCAGCAGCTTGGTCGGTAACATGAACACTGAAGCTTTCTTT.

The chain is built from TRBV11-2 and TRBJ1-6, with 10 bases fitting TRBD1. Germline V gene data show CDR1 as SGHAT and CDR2 as FQNNGV. V lost 5 bases to trimming and J lost 7 bases; unmatched junction nucleotides: 5. The CDR3 totals 15 residues. The CDR3, as DNA: TGTGCCAGCAGCCGACGACAGGGGGCGAATTCACCCCTCCACTTT. Translating gives CASSRRQGANSPLHF.

DNA for the CDR3: TGTGCCTGGAGAATCCTGGGGAGGAACACTGAAGCTTTCTTT. Protein: CAWRILGRNTEAFF. This rearrangement joins TRBV30 to TRBJ1-1; D unresolved. V was trimmed by 3 bases and J by 1 base, leaving 12 bases between them. This CDR3 is built from 14 residues. The germline V gene has CDR1 GTSNPN and CDR2 SVGIG (reference sequence). Full variable domain (rest looked up from reference TRBV30 and TRBJ1-1): SQTIHQWPATLVQPVGSPLSLECTVEGTSNPNLYWYRQAAGRGLQLLFYSVGIGQISSEVPQNLSASRPQDRQFILSSKKLLLSDSGFYLCAWRILGRNTEAFFGQGTRLTVV.

V usage is TRBV29-1 and J usage is TRBJ1-5, with TRBD1 identical over 9 bases. Germline CDR1 reads SQVTM; CDR2 reads ANQGSEA. The CDR3 totals 13 residues. The trim removed 6 bases at V and 4 bases at J, leaving 4 bases unmatched. CDR3 region: CSVAGTGNQPQHF. CDR3 nucleotides: TGCAGCGTCGCCGGGACAGGGAATCAGCCCCAGCATTTT.